What follows are 32 T cell receptor beta chains derived from one specimen sequenced in a study of cytomegalovirus exposure and HLA in healthy donors. In the PCR, 60 Vbeta and 13 Jbeta primers were used. The repertoire was sequenced with immunoSEQ multiplex PCR; TCRdb's copy has only in-frame clones and lacks some. The sample consists of 150,000 to 200,000 clones, 60% to 80% of them appearing once. The sequencing sample was made of PBMCs. The receptors derive from a woman aged 40-49 years in good health and CMV-seronegative.

The chain combines TRBV19 with TRBJ1-5; D not resolved. V lost 5 bases and J 7 bases, leaving 15 bases between the germline ends. This CDR3 region has 14 residues. The germline gives CDR1 LNHDA, CDR2 SQIVND (reference sequence). The CDR3 protein is CASSSNGIQQPQHF. The CDR3 bases are TGTGCCAGTAGTTCGAACGGGATCCAGCAGCCCCAGCATTTT.

The rearrangement uses TRBV2 and TRBJ2-5; the D gene is possibly TRBD2 (6 bases). The CDR3 has 14 residues. V lost 0 bases and J lost 5, with 10 bases in between. From germline, CDR1 is SNHLY and CDR2 FYNNEI. The CDR3 reads CASSEALGGETQYF. The CDR3 DNA sequence: TGTGCCAGCAGTGAAGCGCTTGGGGGGGAGACCCAGTACTTC.

A few counts support this clone. This rearrangement joins TRBV30 to TRBJ1-2; 9 bases agree with TRBD1. The CDR3 contains 19 residues. The ends lost 3 bases at V and 5 bases at J; junction bases unmatched: 22. Germline values: CDR1 GTSNPN, CDR2 SVGIG (reference sequence). CDR3 in amino acids: CAWRDPLDGTGPSGYGYTF. Here the CDR3 DNA reads TGTGCCTGGAGAGACCCGTTAGACGGGACAGGGCCTTCTGGGTATGGCTACACCTTC.

The genes are TRBV9 and TRBJ1-2; 7 nucleotides align to TRBD1. In germline, CDR1 is SGDLS, CDR2 YYNGEE. The junction had 8 bases not matched to a gene; V was cut back by 0 bases and J by 0 bases. The CDR3 extends over 17 amino acids. CDR3 loop: CASSVGGRGNPNYGYTF. CDR3 in DNA: TGTGCCAGCAGCGTAGGGGGCAGGGGGAACCCTAACTATGGCTACACCTTC.

This chain links TRBV11-2 with TRBJ2-7, with 7 nucleotides matching TRBD1. V lost 4 bases to trimming and J lost 7 bases; unmatched junction nucleotides: 13. The CDR3 sequence is 15 residues long. The germline V gene has CDR1 SGHAT and CDR2 FQNNGV. The DNA for the CDR3 is TGTGCCAGCAGCTATTTTCCGACAGGGATGAGGGAGCAGTACTTC. It is translated as CASSYFPTGMREQYF.

The chain carries TRBV28 and TRBJ2-7; perhaps TRBD2 as D (5 bases). The CDR3 covers 14 residues. CDR1 and CDR2 from the germline V gene are MDHEN and SYDVKM. V lost 4 bases and J lost 4, with 14 bases in between. The CDR3 region has the DNA TGTGCCAGCAGTTCCCCGCGGGTCGGTTACGAGCAGTACTTC. Translating gives CASSSPRVGYEQYF.

V gene TRBV2 combines with J gene TRBJ1-1, with TRBD1 as a possible D gene (5 bases). CDR3 length equals 17 residues. The germline V and J ends were trimmed by 3 bases and 1 base, with 18 bases remaining between them. Germline values: CDR1 SNHLY, CDR2 FYNNEI. CDR3 in DNA: TGTGCCAGCAGTGATTCAACCTCGGGACTGGCGAACACTGAAGCTTTCTTT. Translation: CASSDSTSGLANTEAFF.

The V call is TRBV12-2, the J call TRBJ1-6. TRBV12-2 is annotated as a pseudogene. The CDR3 sequence is 13 residues long. Here the CDR3 reads CASSCHSSSPLHF. The CDR3, as DNA: TGTGCAAGTAGTTGTCATAGCTCTTCACCCCTCCACTTT.

The chain uses TRBV7-9 and TRBJ1-2; 9 bases line up with TRBD1. The CDR3 runs 15 residues. V lost 2 bases and J lost 8; bases outside the gene matches: 9. Per germline, CDR1 SEHNR and CDR2 FQNEAQ (reference sequence). The CDR3 region has the DNA TGTGCCAGCAGCTTAATCAGGACAGGGGACGGGGGCTACACCTTC. Residues: CASSLIRTGDGGYTF.

The rearrangement uses TRBV29-1 and TRBJ2-7; 8 bases map to TRBD1. Per the germline V gene, CDR1 is SQVTM and CDR2 is ANQGSEA. The CDR3 covers 12 residues. V was pared by 6 bases and J by 5 bases, with 6 bases of the junction left unmatched. CDR3: CSVNRGSNEQYF. The CDR3 DNA sequence: TGCAGCGTAAACAGGGGGTCTAACGAGCAGTACTTC.

This clone appeared once. The chain combines TRBV28 with TRBJ1-1; no definite D call. Trimming shortened V by 3 bases and J by 6 bases, and 8 bases separated the two germline ends. From germline, CDR1 is MDHEN and CDR2 SYDVKM. The CDR3 extends over 12 amino acids. CDR3 DNA sequence: TGTGCCAGCAGTTTGCGCCTAGCTGAAGCTTTCTTT. Encoded protein: CASSLRLAEAFF.

The gene calls are TRBV7-2 and TRBJ2-7; no reliable D call. The CDR3 is 16 residues long. The germline gives CDR1 SGHTA, CDR2 FQGNSA. V was cut by 2 bases and J by 2 bases, with 16 bases left in between. CDR3 sequence: CASSLQSSVDTYEQYF. CDR3 in DNA: TGTGCCAGCAGCTTACAGTCTTCGGTAGACACCTACGAGCAGTACTTC.

V and J are TRBV25-1 and TRBJ2-1; 7 bases are shared with TRBD2. V was pared by 8 bases and J by 0 bases, with 10 bases of the junction left unmatched. In germline, CDR1 is MGHDK, CDR2 SYGVNS. The CDR3 loop spans 16 amino acids. The CDR3 bases are TGTGCCAGCGCAGACCCGAGCGGGATCTCCTACAATGAGCAGTTCTTC. Translating gives CASADPSGISYNEQFF.

This clone appeared a single time. One end of the junction does not line up with germline, which may come from a read error. The chain recombines TRBV7-9 with TRBJ2-7; D is unclear. This CDR3 spans 13 amino acids. Germline lookup yields CDR1 SEHNR and CDR2 FQNEAQ (reference sequence). The CDR3 DNA sequence: TGTTCCAGCAGCCCCGTGAGTTCGTACGAGCAGTACTTC. It codes for CSSSPVSSYEQYF. Using reference TRBV7-9 and TRBJ2-7 for the parts outside the CDR3, the full variable domain is DTGVSQNPRHKITKRGQNVTFRCDPISEHNRLYWYRQTLGQGPEFLTYFQNEAQLEKSRLLSDRFSAERPKGSFSTLEIQRTEQGDSAMYLCSSSPVSSYEQYFGPGTRLTVT.

The genes are TRBV7-6 and TRBJ1-2, with D hard to call. This CDR3 contains 11 residues. Looked up from germline, CDR1 is SGHVS and CDR2 is FNYEAQ. Trimming removed 3 bases from V and 8 bases from J, with 7 bases in between. The CDR3 DNA follows: TGTGCCAGCAGCTTGGGGAGCGGCTACACCTTC. This codes for CASSLGSGYTF. Based on the CDR3 plus reference TRBV7-6 and TRBJ1-2, the full variable domain is GAGVSQSPRYKVTKRGQDVALRCDPISGHVSLYWYRQALGQGPEFLTYFNYEAQQDKSGLPNDRFSAERPEGSISTLTIQRTEQRDSAMYRCASSLGSGYTFGSGTRLTVV.

The chain is built from TRBV19 and TRBJ1-5; the D is unclear. The V and J ends lost 3 bases and 9 bases respectively, with 12 bases between them. CDR3 size: 13 residues. Germline V gene data show CDR1 as LNHDA and CDR2 as SQIVND (reference sequence). CDR3 sequence (DNA): TGTGCCAGTAGTATTGAGGGCGAACGGCCCCAGCATTTT. This translates into CASSIEGERPQHF.

V gene TRBV15 combines with J gene TRBJ2-7, with TRBD1 identical over 7 bases. The V segment lost 3 bases and the J segment 0 bases; nucleotides outside the gene matches: 5. The CDR3 loop spans 15 amino acids. Germline V gene data show CDR1 as LNHNV and CDR2 as YYDKDF (reference sequence). In DNA, the CDR3 is TGTGCCACCAGCAGTCTACAGGGGAGCTCCTACGAGCAGTACTTC. Encoded protein: CATSSLQGSSYEQYF.

The chain couples TRBV6-4 to TRBJ2-3, with a weak D call TRBD2 (6 bases). Trimming cost V 3 bases and J 0 bases, with 7 bases left between them. Germline assignment: CDR1 MRHNA and CDR2 SNTAGT. The CDR3 runs 14 residues. The CDR3 region is CASSESGSTDTQYF. CDR3 bases: TGTGCCAGCAGTGAAAGCGGGAGCACAGATACGCAGTATTTT.

This clone was seen only once. The rearrangement uses TRBV14 and TRBJ1-5; 8 nucleotides line up with TRBD1. Losses at the gene ends were 4 bases for V and 6 bases for J; bases not matched to a gene: 5. Germline V gene lookup returns CDR1 SGHDN and CDR2 FVKESK. The CDR3 extends over 14 amino acids. The CDR3 nucleotides read TGTGCCAGCAGCCCCGGACAGGGCGGTCAGCCCCAGCATTTT. This sequence encodes CASSPGQGGQPQHF.

The gene calls are TRBV6-1 and TRBJ2-3; 7 nucleotides line up with TRBD2. V shed 6 bases, J shed 0 bases, and the junction held 0 bases outside the gene matches. This CDR3 is 13 amino acids long. CDR1 is MNHNS and CDR2 is SASEGT in the germline V gene. CDR3 coding DNA: TGTGCCAGCAGGGGGGGGAGCACAGATACGCAGTATTTT. Translation: CASRGGSTDTQYF.

This clone was picked up one time. The V call is TRBV9, the J call TRBJ1-5; maybe TRBD1 (6 bases). Trimming pared 5 bases from V and 6 bases from J, leaving 18 bases between. Germline assignment: CDR1 SGDLS and CDR2 YYNGEE. The CDR3 spans 15 residues. The CDR3 coding sequence is TGTGCCAGCAGTCGTGATCAGGGGATAGGTCAGCCCCAGCATTTT. This sequence encodes CASSRDQGIGQPQHF.

V usage is TRBV6-5 and J usage is TRBJ2-7; D is unresolved. V lost 2 bases and J 4 bases, leaving 6 bases between the germline ends. The CDR3 sequence is 12 residues long. CDR1 is MNHEY, CDR2 SVGAGI, per germline. CDR3 region: CASSYELYEQYF. The CDR3 DNA reads TGTGCCAGCAGTTACGAACTATACGAGCAGTACTTC.

V and J are TRBV7-2 and TRBJ1-2; D unclear. The V gene lost 3 bases and the J gene lost 6 bases, with 8 bases spanning the gap. Germline V gene lookup returns CDR1 SGHTA and CDR2 FQGNSA. This CDR3 has 12 residues. CDR3 region: CASSFLRNGYTF. CDR3 bases: TGTGCCAGCAGCTTTCTCAGAAATGGCTACACCTTC.

The chain uses TRBV30 and TRBJ2-1; 9 bases align to TRBD2. The junction had 13 bases not matched to a gene; V was cut back by 2 bases and J by 8 bases. The CDR3 sequence is 16 residues long. CDR1 and CDR2 (germline): GTSNPN, SVGIG (reference sequence). The CDR3 is CAWSLEPSGEGHEQFF. DNA for the CDR3: TGTGCCTGGAGTTTAGAGCCTAGCGGGGAGGGTCATGAGCAGTTCTTC. Full variable domain (outside the CDR3, taken from reference TRBV30 and TRBJ2-1): SQTIHQWPATLVQPVGSPLSLECTVEGTSNPNLYWYRQAAGRGLQLLFYSVGIGQISSEVPQNLSASRPQDRQFILSSKKLLLSDSGFYLCAWSLEPSGEGHEQFFGPGTRLTVL.

This clone was seen just once. This chain uses TRBV27 with TRBJ1-5; TRBD1 matches at 10 bases. The germline gives CDR1 MNHEY, CDR2 SMNVEV (reference sequence). V shed 5 bases, J shed 0 bases, and the junction held 10 bases outside the gene matches. The length of the CDR3 is 18 residues. CDR3 in amino acids: CASSPLWDRGYSNQPQHF. CDR3 in DNA: TGTGCCAGCAGTCCTCTGTGGGACAGGGGTTATAGCAATCAGCCCCAGCATTTT.

The chain has TRBV9 and TRBJ2-3; TRBD2 matches 9 bases. V lost 7 bases, J lost 4 bases, and 7 bases stayed unmatched. CDR1 and CDR2 (germline): SGDLS, YYNGEE. The CDR3 spans 14 residues. CDR3 sequence: CASGAGGRSDTQYF. Here the CDR3 DNA reads TGTGCCAGCGGGGCGGGGGGGCGCTCAGATACGCAGTATTTT.

The rearrangement joins TRBV14 to TRBJ2-1; 9 bases match TRBD2. The V segment lost 2 bases and the J segment 4 bases; nucleotides outside the gene matches: 9. The CDR3 is made up of 17 amino acids. CDR1 SGHDN and CDR2 FVKESK come from the germline V gene. The chain's CDR3 is CASSQPGAGGLYNEQFF. In DNA form, the CDR3 reads TGTGCCAGCAGCCAACCGGGGGCGGGGGGGCTATACAATGAGCAGTTCTTC.

The V call is TRBV6-5, the J call TRBJ2-7; no reliable D call. The CDR3 sequence is 13 residues long. Trimming pared 0 bases from V and 5 bases from J, leaving 8 bases between. Germline assignment: CDR1 MNHEY and CDR2 SVGAGI. The chain's CDR3 is CASSYSISHEQYF. CDR3 nucleotides: TGTGCCAGCAGTTACTCGATAAGCCACGAGCAGTACTTC.

This sequence joins TRBV9 and TRBJ2-7; 7 bases are shared with TRBD2. The CDR3 runs to 14 residues. Germline CDR1 SGDLS, CDR2 YYNGEE. J gave up 1 base and V 2 bases, and 3 bases lay outside the gene matches. CDR3 sequence (DNA): TGTGCCAGCAGCGTTCAAGCGGGATCCTACGAGCAGTACTTC. Translating it yields CASSVQAGSYEQYF.

This chain uses TRBV5-1 with TRBJ1-3; maybe TRBD1 (5 bases). The CDR3 loop spans 16 amino acids. V was cut by 4 bases and J by 4 bases, with 18 bases left in between. Germline CDR1 and CDR2: SGHRS and YFSETQ. The CDR3 coding sequence is TGCGCCAGCAGCCCGGGGGACGGAGGCCCGGGAAACACCATATATTTT. The encoded protein is CASSPGDGGPGNTIYF.

V usage is TRBV18 and J usage is TRBJ2-6; weak D call: TRBD1 (5 bases). Deletions cut 6 bases from V and 4 bases from J, with 13 bases between. Germline CDR1 KGHSH, CDR2 LQKENI. CDR3 length equals 15 residues. The CDR3 coding sequence is TGTGCCAGCTCCGACAGCTCGGGCGGGGCCAACGTCCTGACTTTC. Its protein is CASSDSSGGANVLTF.

This rearrangement joins TRBV7-3 to TRBJ2-1, with 9 nucleotides matching TRBD2. Germline CDR1 reads SGHTA; CDR2 reads FQGTGA. J gave up 8 bases and V 2 bases, and 13 bases lay outside the gene matches. The CDR3 totals 17 residues. The CDR3 here is CASSLGRRGGLGDEQFF. The CDR3 bases are TGTGCCAGCAGCTTAGGACGGCGGGGGGGCCTTGGGGATGAGCAGTTCTTC.